Listed below are T cell receptor beta chains from one sample, sequenced in a study of blood T cell repertoires in COVID-19. Libraries were prepared by immunoSEQ multiplex PCR; TCRdb keeps only in-frame clonotypes and omits some of them. The sample yields about 70,000 clones, 75% to 85% seen once. Material for sequencing was peripheral blood. Receptor source: a woman aged 60-75 years with acute or convalescent COVID-19. Each CDR3 is given with its conserved first and last residue. D genes are given only for firm matches. A row's size may be missing; if present it is once, few, many or a size class.

D: TRBD1
J: TRBJ2-5
length: 16
V: TRBV5-6
size: .
CDR3: CASSFRGRTGEETQYF
DNA: TGTGCCAGCAGCTTTAGGGGCAGGACAGGTGAAGAGACCCAGTACTTC

D: .
J: TRBJ2-5
length: 13
V: TRBV5-4
size: few
CDR3: CASSFQGQETQYF
DNA: TGTGCCAGCAGCTTCCAGGGGCAAGAGACCCAGTACTTC

D: TRBD1
J: TRBJ2-7
length: 15
V: TRBV7-9
size: .
CDR3: CASSSGQGARNEQYF
DNA: TGTGCCAGCAGCTCGGGACAGGGGGCGAGGAACGAGCAGTACTTC

D: .
J: TRBJ1-3
length: 13
V: TRBV19
size: few
CDR3: CASSIPRGNTIYF
DNA: TGTGCCAGTAGTATTCCGCGAGGAAACACCATATATTTT

D: .
J: TRBJ2-2
length: 17
V: TRBV27
size: .
CDR3: CASSALGSVRNTGELFF
DNA: TGTGCCAGCAGTGCCCTAGGAAGTGTGCGGAACACCGGGGAGCTGTTTTTT

D: TRBD1
J: TRBJ1-5
length: 18
V: TRBV6-2/TRBV6-3
size: .
CDR3: CASSYSRGQGRSNQPQHF
DNA: TGTGCCAGCAGTTACTCGAGGGGGCAGGGCCGTAGCAATCAGCCCCAGCATTTT

D: .
J: TRBJ2-7
length: 15
V: TRBV11-3
size: .
CDR3: CASSSPGAPSYEQYF
DNA: TGTGCCAGCAGCTCCCCAGGGGCGCCCTCCTACGAGCAGTACTTC

D: TRBD1
J: TRBJ1-1
length: 13
V: TRBV7-9
size: .
CDR3: CASSSQGATEAFF
DNA: TGTGCCAGCAGCTCACAGGGGGCGACTGAAGCTTTCTTT

D: TRBD2
J: TRBJ2-1
length: 15
V: TRBV6-5
size: .
CDR3: CASSYATSGANEQFF
DNA: TGTGCCAGCAGTTACGCGACTAGCGGGGCGAATGAGCAGTTCTTC

D: TRBD2
J: TRBJ2-5
length: 15
V: TRBV30
size: .
CDR3: CAWSAPGTSRETQYF
DNA: TGTGCCTGGAGTGCTCCCGGGACTAGCAGGGAGACCCAGTACTTC

D: TRBD2
J: TRBJ2-3
length: 16
V: TRBV7-2
size: .
CDR3: CASSLEIAGGTDTQYF
DNA: TGTGCCAGCAGCTTAGAGATAGCGGGGGGCACAGATACGCAGTATTTT

D: .
J: TRBJ2-6
length: 13
V: TRBV12-3/TRBV12-4
size: .
CDR3: CASTRSGANVLTF
DNA: TGTGCCAGCACCAGATCTGGGGCCAACGTCCTGACTTTC

D: .
J: TRBJ1-1
length: 15
V: TRBV5-6
size: .
CDR3: CASSLGPPPVTEAFF
DNA: TGTGCCAGCAGCTTGGGTCCCCCGCCAGTAACCGAAGCTTTCTTT

D: TRBD2
J: TRBJ2-5
length: 16
V: TRBV5-4
size: once
CDR3: CASSRAGGRSFETQYF
DNA: TGTGCCAGCAGCCGAGCGGGGGGGCGGAGCTTTGAGACCCAGTACTTC